This entry is about one T cell receptor beta chain. Compared with germline, one end of the junction differs, possibly owing to a read error. The sample comes from a study of blood T cell repertoires in COVID-19. Across the whole study: Sites across the United States, Italy and Spain contributed samples from acute and convalescent COVID-19. Sources were T cells, B-cell-depleted T cells, or PBMCs; the material itself was cDNA or gDNA.

How the authors handled the data: The authors estimated nucleated cell counts from reference gene primer amplification. Here immunoSEQ multiplex PCR was the method, and the copy in TCRdb shows in-frame clones only, minus some. V, J and clone size are those of that table, while D and trimming were read from the DNA. The sample has about 21,000 clones; around 82% are singletons. Germline assignment: CDR1 SGHTS and CDR2 YDEGEE. The CDR3 is 11 amino acids. The specimen was peripheral blood. The sequence was obtained from a human donor in a cohort sampled during active COVID-19. The chain combines TRBV5-8 with TRBJ1-6; no clear D gene. CDR3 in amino acids: CASSFPLVGVF. CDR3 nucleotide sequence: TGTGCCAGCAGCTTCCCGTTAGTGGGCGTCTTT.